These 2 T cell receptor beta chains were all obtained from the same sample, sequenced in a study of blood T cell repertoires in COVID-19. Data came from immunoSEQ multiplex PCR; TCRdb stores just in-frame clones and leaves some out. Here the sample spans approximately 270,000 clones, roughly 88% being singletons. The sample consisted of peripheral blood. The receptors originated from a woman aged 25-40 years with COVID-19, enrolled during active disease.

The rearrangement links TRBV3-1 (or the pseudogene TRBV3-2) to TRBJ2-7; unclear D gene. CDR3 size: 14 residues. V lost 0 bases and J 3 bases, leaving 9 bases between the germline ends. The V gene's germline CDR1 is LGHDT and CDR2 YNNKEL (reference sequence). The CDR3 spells CASSQDPGGYEQYV. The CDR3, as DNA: TGTGCCAGCAGCCAAGATCCAGGTGGCTACGAGCAGTACGTC.

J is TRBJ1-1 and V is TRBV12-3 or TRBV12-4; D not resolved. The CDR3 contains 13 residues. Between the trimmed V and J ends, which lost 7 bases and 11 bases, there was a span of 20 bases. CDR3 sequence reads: CASMSVLEGLAFF. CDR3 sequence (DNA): TGTGCCAGCATGTCTGTACTGGAGGGCTTGGCTTTCTTT.